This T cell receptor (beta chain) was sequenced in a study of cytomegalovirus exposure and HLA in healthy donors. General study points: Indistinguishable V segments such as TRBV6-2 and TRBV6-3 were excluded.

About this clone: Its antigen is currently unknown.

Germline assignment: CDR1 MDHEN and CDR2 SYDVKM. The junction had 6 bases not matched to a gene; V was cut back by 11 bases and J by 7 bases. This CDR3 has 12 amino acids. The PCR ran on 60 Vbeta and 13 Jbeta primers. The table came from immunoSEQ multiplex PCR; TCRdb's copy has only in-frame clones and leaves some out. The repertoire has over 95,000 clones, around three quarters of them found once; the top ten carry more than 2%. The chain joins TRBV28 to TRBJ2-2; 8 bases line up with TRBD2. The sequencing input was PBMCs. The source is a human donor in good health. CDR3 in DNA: TGTGCCGTCATTAGCGGGAACGGGGAGCTGTTTTTT. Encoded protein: CAVISGNGELFF.